A selection of T cell receptor beta chains follows, all from one sample in a study of blood T cells in healthy people across ages. TCRdb used MiXCR to reprocess the 5' RACE reads, holding one entry per CDR3 protein. There are approximately 1,700,000 distinct CDR3 sequences in the sample; 39% occur only once, and about 23% lies in the top ten. The specimen was blood. The receptors stem from a human donor in good health. The CDR3 runs from the conserved cysteine through the conserved F or W. The D gene is left open where the match is weak. A row's size may be missing; if present it is once, few, many or a size class.

CDR3 protein	CDR3 DNA	J gene	clone size	D gene	V gene
CASRKTGTRNTGELFF	TGTGCCAGCAGAAAGACCGGGACAAGGAACACCGGGGAGCTGTTTTTT	TRBJ2-2	once	-	TRBV12-3/TRBV12-4
CSVALSLGGEQYF	TGCAGCGTCGCACTGAGCCTCGGGGGCGAGCAGTACTTC	TRBJ2-7	-	-	TRBV29-1
CASSLGGGIQPQHF	TGTGCCAGCAGTTTAGGAGGGGGTATCCAGCCCCAGCATTTT	TRBJ1-5	once	-	TRBV12-3/TRBV12-4
CASSTKMQRGGREQYF	TGCGCCAGCAGCACGAAGATGCAACGGGGGGGCCGCGAGCAGTACTTC	TRBJ2-7	-	TRBD2	TRBV4-1
CATNQERNTEAFF	TGTGCGACCAACCAGGAGAGGAACACTGAAGCTTTCTTT	TRBJ1-1	-	-	TRBV7-9
CSASQGQATYEQYF	TGCAGTGCTAGCCAAGGACAGGCCACCTACGAGCAGTACTTC	TRBJ2-7	few	TRBD1	TRBV20-1
CASILLWGGSADTQYF	TGTGCCAGCATCCTACTGTGGGGAGGTTCTGCAGATACGCAGTATTTT	TRBJ2-3	few	-	TRBV7-9
CASSQDWTSLSLDPDEQYF	TGTGCCAGCAGCCAAGACTGGACTAGCCTTTCGCTTGATCCGGACGAGCAGTACTTC	TRBJ2-7	-	TRBD2	TRBV4-2
CASSPSQGSYEQYF	TGCGCCAGCAGCCCCTCACAGGGATCCTACGAGCAGTACTTC	TRBJ2-7	many	-	TRBV18
CASKVDRPYEQYF	TGCGCCAGCAAGGTCGACAGGCCCTACGAGCAGTACTTC	TRBJ2-7	-	-	TRBV5-1
CASTRVGGTEAFF	TGTGCCAGCACACGTGTGGGGGGCACTGAAGCTTTCTTT	TRBJ1-1	-	-	TRBV6-5
CASSVRQGRRMYEQYF	TGTGCCAGCAGTGTTCGACAGGGCCGACGCATGTACGAGCAGTACTTC	TRBJ2-7	few	TRBD1	TRBV12-3/TRBV12-4
CSVKYRGPNYGYTF	TGCAGCGTTAAATACAGGGGGCCCAACTATGGCTACACCTTC	TRBJ1-2	-	TRBD1	TRBV29-1
CASGLRGVQFF	TGTGCTAGTGGTTTGAGGGGTGTGCAGTTCTTC	TRBJ2-1	few	-	TRBV12-5
CASSLGGGYNEQYF	TGTGCCAGCAGCTTAGGTGGGGGCTACAACGAGCAGTACTTC	TRBJ2-7	-	-	TRBV11-2
CASSYLGVRTEAFF	TGTGCCAGCAGTTACCTTGGCGTTCGAACTGAAGCTTTCTTT	TRBJ1-1	few	-	TRBV6-5
CASSLVGRSVGEQYF	TGTGCCAGCAGTTTGGTTGGCAGGTCGGTGGGGGAGCAGTACTTC	TRBJ2-7	few	-	TRBV27
CATSDKGLAGGPWTDTQYF	TGTGCCACCAGTGATAAGGGTCTAGCGGGGGGGCCTTGGACAGATACGCAGTATTTT	TRBJ2-3	-	TRBD2	TRBV24-1
CASSLHGGYEQYF	TGTGCCAGCAGCCTTCATGGTGGCTACGAGCAGTACTTC	TRBJ2-7	many	-	TRBV12-3/TRBV12-4
CSVQGTAIEPQHF	TGCAGCGTTCAAGGGACAGCTATCGAGCCCCAGCATTTT	TRBJ1-5	-	TRBD1	TRBV29-1
CASSINGGIQYEQYF	TGCGCCAGCAGCATAAATGGGGGGATACAGTACGAGCAGTACTTC	TRBJ2-7	-	-	TRBV5-1
CSAGSAGERIFF	TGCAGTGCTGGGAGCGCGGGGGAGAGGATTTTCTTT	TRBJ1-1	-	-	TRBV20-1
CSAPASGTDTQYF	TGCAGTGCTCCTGCTAGTGGCACAGATACGCAGTATTTT	TRBJ2-3	few	-	TRBV20-1
CASSLESAGDGTDTQYF	TGCGCCAGCAGCTTGGAGTCGGCAGGGGATGGCACAGATACGCAGTATTTT	TRBJ2-3	few	-	TRBV5-1
CASTLNPGTGSTDTQYF	TGTGCCAGCACTTTAAACCCCGGGACAGGGAGCACAGATACGCAGTATTTT	TRBJ2-3	-	TRBD1	TRBV25-1
CAIIDPSGPSTDTQYF	TGTGCCATCATCGATCCTAGCGGACCTAGCACAGATACGCAGTATTTT	TRBJ2-3	few	TRBD2	TRBV10-3
CAISNPDRDYTDTQYF	TGTGCCATCAGTAACCCCGACAGGGACTACACAGATACGCAGTATTTT	TRBJ2-3	-	-	TRBV10-3
CASRVSVREQFF	TGTGCCAGCAGAGTGAGTGTTCGAGAGCAGTTCTTC	TRBJ2-1	few	-	TRBV5-6
CASSLSGRWADYGYTF	TGTGCCAGCAGTCTTAGTGGGCGTTGGGCGGACTATGGCTACACCTTC	TRBJ1-2	-	-	TRBV27
CSASGSYNSPLHF	TGCAGTGCTAGTGGTTCCTATAATTCACCCCTCCACTTT	TRBJ1-6	-	-	TRBV20-1
CASSLMRGGRYGYTF	TGTGCCAGCAGCTTAATGCGGGGCGGACGCTATGGCTACACCTTC	TRBJ1-2	many	-	TRBV7-2
CASIINVSQNYGYTF	TGTGCCAGCATCATAAACGTTTCCCAAAACTATGGCTACACCTTC	TRBJ1-2	-	-	TRBV13
CASTPARVNTGGRYEQYF	TGTGCCAGCACCCCGGCTCGAGTTAACACGGGGGGGCGTTATGAGCAGTACTTC	TRBJ2-7	few	TRBD2	TRBV12-3/TRBV12-4